Below, 2 T cell receptor beta chains from the same sample are listed, as sequenced in a study of blood T cell repertoires in COVID-19. Method: immunoSEQ multiplex PCR; TCRdb's copy keeps in-frame clones and lacks some. There are some 250,000 clones in the sample; about 90% occur only once, and approximately 4.3% lies in the top ten. Sample: PBMCs or T cells enriched from blood (not recorded which). The receptors were sampled from a woman in her thirties with acute COVID-19.

This chain connects TRBV11-2 to TRBJ1-6, with D uncertain. Between the trimmed V and J ends, which lost 2 bases and 8 bases, there was a span of 10 bases. CDR1 SGHAT and CDR2 FQNNGV come from the germline V gene. CDR3 length: 14 amino acids. The CDR3 DNA reads TGTGCCAGCAGCTTAAACCCGAGCGATTCACCCCTCCACTTT. Residues: CASSLNPSDSPLHF.

The J gene is TRBJ1-2, the V gene TRBV5-8; a weak D match, TRBD1 (6 bases). The CDR3 totals 18 residues. From germline, CDR1 is SGHTS and CDR2 YDEGEE. V was trimmed by 1 base and J by 0 bases, leaving 19 bases between them. The DNA of the CDR3 is TGTGCCAGCAGCTTGCACTTAAGACAGGAAATTTCTAACTATGGCTACACCTTC. Its protein product is CASSLHLRQEISNYGYTF. Combining the CDR3 with reference TRBV5-8 and TRBJ1-2 gives the whole variable domain EAGVTQSPTHLIKTRGQQATLRCSPISGHTSVYWYQQALGLGLQFLLWYDEGEERNRGNFPPRFSGRQFPNYSSELNVNALELEDSALYLCASSLHLRQEISNYGYTFGSGTRLTVV.